One sample yielded the 14 T cell receptor beta chains listed below, sequenced in a study of blood T cell repertoires in COVID-19. The method was immunoSEQ multiplex PCR; TCRdb's version includes in-frame clones alone and lacks a portion of them. Of approximately 110,000 clones listed, about 90% were seen once; the top ten hold nearly 0.9%. The specimen sequenced was peripheral blood. These receptors all stem from a woman in her fifties or sixties with active or convalescent COVID-19.

V gene TRBV5-4 combines with J gene TRBJ2-7, with TRBD1 matching over 7 bases. The V gene end was trimmed by 3 bases and the J gene end by 2 bases; junction bases not matched to a gene: 5. Germline V gene sequence: CDR1 SGHNT, CDR2 YYREEE (reference sequence). The CDR3 runs 14 residues. The CDR3 loop is CASSSTTGAYEQYF. The CDR3 DNA is TGTGCCAGCAGCTCCACCACAGGGGCCTACGAGCAGTACTTC.

The CDR3 region is CASNGVWEVVQPQHF. In nucleotides, the CDR3 is TGTGCCAGCAACGGGGTTTGGGAGGTTGTTCAGCCCCAGCATTTT. This chain uses TRBV28 with TRBJ1-5; D remains unclear. In germline, CDR1 is MDHEN, CDR2 SYDVKM. This CDR3 contains 15 residues. V lost 7 bases, J lost 6 bases, and 19 bases lay in between.

This chain joins TRBV30 and TRBJ2-7, with a tentative D call TRBD1 (6 bases). The V and J ends lost 2 bases and 7 bases respectively, with 21 bases between them. Germline CDR1 is GTSNPN and CDR2 is SVGIG (reference sequence). CDR3 length equals 15 residues. CDR3 sequence: CAWSPRGRGKGEQYF. CDR3 nucleotides: TGTGCCTGGAGTCCCCGGGGCAGGGGAAAGGGAGAGCAGTACTTC. Complete variable domain (other parts from reference TRBV30 and TRBJ2-7): SQTIHQWPATLVQPVGSPLSLECTVEGTSNPNLYWYRQAAGRGLQLLFYSVGIGQISSEVPQNLSASRPQDRQFILSSKKLLLSDSGFYLCAWSPRGRGKGEQYFGPGTRLTVT.

This chain uses TRBV12-3 or TRBV12-4 with TRBJ1-5; no firm D call. This CDR3 region has 13 residues. Trimming cost V 6 bases and J 2 bases, with 8 bases left between them. This CDR3 reads CASSPSGNQPQHF. The CDR3, as DNA: TGTGCCAGCAGCCCCTCTGGCAATCAGCCCCAGCATTTT.

The rearrangement uses TRBV4-1 and TRBJ1-6; 10 bases are a match to TRBD1. J was trimmed by 4 bases and V by 1 base; bases with no gene match: 4. CDR3 length: 17 amino acids. From germline, CDR1 is MGHRA and CDR2 YSYEKL. For the CDR3, the DNA is TGCGCCAGCAGCCAAGGGACAGGGGGAGGTTATAATTCACCCCTCCACTTT. Translating gives CASSQGTGGGYNSPLHF.

This chain links TRBV7-2 with TRBJ2-7; 15 bases fit TRBD2. This CDR3 contains 15 residues. Germline V gene sequence: CDR1 SGHTA, CDR2 FQGNSA. The trim removed 5 bases at V and 7 bases at J, leaving 6 bases unmatched. DNA for the CDR3: TGTGCCAGCAGCACGGGGACTAGCGGGAGGCGGGAGCAGTACTTC. Protein: CASSTGTSGRREQYF.

This clone was seen more than once but under ten times. V gene TRBV13 combines with J gene TRBJ2-3, with TRBD1 identical over 8 bases. The germline CDR1 and CDR2 sequences are PRHDT and FYEKMQ (reference sequence). V lost 4 bases, J lost 2 bases, and 8 bases stayed unmatched. There are 16 residues in the CDR3. The CDR3 DNA is TGTGCCAGCAGCTCATCACGGACAGGGCTCACAGATACGCAGTATTTT. Its protein is CASSSSRTGLTDTQYF.

This chain links TRBV7-2 with TRBJ2-1; 10 bases map to TRBD2. Germline V lookup: CDR1 SGHTA, CDR2 FQGNSA. Losses at the gene ends were 5 bases for V and 6 bases for J; bases not matched to a gene: 7. CDR3 size: 15 residues. CDR3 in amino acids: CASSNGGLASNEQFF. Here the CDR3 DNA reads TGTGCCAGCAGCAATGGGGGACTAGCGTCCAATGAGCAGTTCTTC.

This sequence joins TRBV10-3 and TRBJ1-2; 7 bases match TRBD1. J lost 4 bases, V lost 7 bases, and 3 bases had no gene match. The CDR3 runs 12 residues. The V gene's germline CDR1 is ENHRY and CDR2 SYGVKD. CDR3 in amino acids: CAITGGGYGYTF. The CDR3 nucleotides are TGTGCCATCACAGGGGGAGGCTATGGCTACACCTTC.

The genes are TRBV7-9 and TRBJ1-1; 11 bases align to TRBD1. CDR3 size: 17 residues. Germline V lookup: CDR1 SEHNR, CDR2 FQNEAQ (reference sequence). Losses at the gene ends were 6 bases for V and 3 bases for J; bases not matched to a gene: 12. The CDR3 nucleotides read TGTGCCAGCAGATCGACCTGGACAGGGGGCTCGCACACTGAAGCTTTCTTT. This sequence encodes CASRSTWTGGSHTEAFF.

The chain joins TRBV3-1 (or the pseudogene TRBV3-2) to TRBJ2-1; D is ambiguous. V was shortened by 4 bases and J by 2 bases, with 15 bases between the two germline ends. The CDR3 totals 16 residues. Germline V gene sequence: CDR1 LGHDT, CDR2 YNNKEL (reference sequence). CDR3 amino acids: CASSLDGLSPYNEQFF. The CDR3 bases are TGTGCCAGCAGCCTAGACGGTCTATCCCCCTACAATGAGCAGTTCTTC.

This clone was observed once. CDR3 in DNA: TGCAGCGTTGAAACGGGACTAGCGGGAGCGACAGATACGCAGTATTTT. It codes for CSVETGLAGATDTQYF. The rearrangement joins TRBV29-1 to TRBJ2-3; TRBD2 matches at 14 bases. Germline CDR1 and CDR2: SQVTM and ANQGSEA. The V and J ends lost 2 bases and 3 bases, in that order; junction bases with no gene match: 4. CDR3 length equals 16 residues.

The chain recombines TRBV5-4 with TRBJ2-2, with TRBD1 matching 11 bases. J gave up 6 bases and V 0 bases, and 4 bases lay outside the gene matches. CDR3 length: 16 residues. The germline gives CDR1 SGHNT, CDR2 YYREEE (reference sequence). CDR3 region: CASSLARTGGPGELFF. The CDR3 DNA reads TGTGCCAGCAGCTTGGCCAGGACAGGGGGCCCCGGGGAGCTGTTTTTT.

The chain has TRBV5-3 and TRBJ1-5; 7 bases align to TRBD1. TRBV5-3 qualifies as an ORF whose function is uncertain. This CDR3 contains 15 residues. Losses at the gene ends were 0 bases for V and 5 bases for J; bases not matched to a gene: 5. The CDR3 loop reads CARSLDRGGDQPQHF. The CDR3 nucleotides are TGTGCCAGAAGCTTGGACAGGGGTGGCGATCAGCCCCAGCATTTT.